A single sample is the source of the 10 T cell receptor beta chains below, sequenced in a study of CD8 T cells in Susac syndrome. cDNA came from about 0.5 to 1 ug RNA primed by random hexamers. TCRdb reanalysed the immunoSEQ multiplex PCR reads using MiXCR and keeps one entry per CDR3 protein. Here the sample spans about 400,000 distinct CDR3 sequences, around 83% being singletons. What was sequenced was CD8+ T cells from PBMCs. The source of these receptors is a human donor with multiple sclerosis.

The rearrangement joins TRBV30 to TRBJ2-1; D may be TRBD1 (6 bases). CDR3 size: 20 residues. The germline gives CDR1 GTSNPN, CDR2 SVGIG (reference sequence). V was clipped by 5 bases and J by 3 bases, with 32 bases between them. The CDR3, as DNA: TGTGCCTGGCGGGACATAATCCCGTCCCAGGCCCGATTGAGCTACAATGAGCAGTTCTTC. Translating gives CAWRDIIPSQARLSYNEQFF.

V gene TRBV20-1 combines with J gene TRBJ2-7, with 7 bases that match TRBD1. With 5 bases clipped from V and 2 bases from J, the junction kept 12 bases outside the gene matches. From germline, CDR1 is DFQATT and CDR2 SNEGSKA (reference sequence). The CDR3 extends over 15 amino acids. CDR3 sequence: CSAQAVTGVAYEQYF. The CDR3, as DNA: TGCAGTGCTCAAGCGGTTACAGGGGTGGCCTACGAGCAGTACTTC.

The chain has TRBV3-1 and TRBJ2-5, with unresolved D. The CDR3 length is 10 residues. Trimming stripped 3 bases from V and 9 bases from J, with 5 bases between. CDR1 and CDR2 from the germline V gene are LGHDT and YNNKEL (reference sequence). The CDR3 nucleotides read TGTGCCAGCAGCCATGGGGCCCAGTACTTC. Its translation: CASSHGAQYF.

The V gene is TRBV29-1, the J gene TRBJ2-5; D not resolved. This CDR3 has 14 residues. Trimming shortened V by 3 bases and J by 1 base, and 12 bases separated the two germline ends. Per the germline V gene, CDR1 is SQVTM and CDR2 is ANQGSEA. This CDR3 is CSVESLPGQETQYF. The CDR3, as DNA: TGCAGCGTTGAGTCCCTGCCCGGCCAAGAGACCCAGTACTTC.

The chain joins TRBV7-9 to TRBJ2-7; 8 nucleotides agree with TRBD2. Germline CDR1 and CDR2: SEHNR and FQNEAQ (reference sequence). This CDR3 spans 15 amino acids. J was trimmed by 2 bases and V by 1 base; bases with no gene match: 4. CDR3 sequence: CASSLEAGDAYEQYF. Written as DNA, the CDR3 is TGTGCCAGCAGCTTAGAAGCGGGGGACGCCTACGAGCAGTACTTC.

V gene TRBV5-1 combines with J gene TRBJ2-3; 8 positions match TRBD2. The CDR3 spans 16 residues. The trim removed 0 bases at V and 2 bases at J, leaving 5 bases unmatched. The germline V gene encodes CDR1 SGHRS and CDR2 YFSETQ. In DNA, the CDR3 is TGCGCCAGCAGCTTGGCTGGCGGGGGGACCACAGATACGCAGTATTTT. This encodes CASSLAGGGTTDTQYF.

The rearrangement links TRBV4-1 to TRBJ2-1; the D is unclear. Germline lookup yields CDR1 MGHRA and CDR2 YSYEKL. The CDR3 covers 16 residues. V gave up 2 bases and J gave up 0 bases, with 11 bases separating them. The chain's CDR3 is CASSQRQMSSYNEQFF. The DNA of the CDR3 is TGCGCCAGCAGCCAACGGCAGATGAGCTCCTACAATGAGCAGTTCTTC.

The chain has TRBV11-2 and TRBJ2-2; the D is unclear. V lost 5 bases to trimming and J lost 0 bases, with 7 bases between them. The CDR3 length is 14 residues. Germline V gene sequence: CDR1 SGHAT, CDR2 FQNNGV. Written as DNA, the CDR3 is TGTGCCAGCAGCGCGAGCCCGAACACCGGGGAGCTGTTTTTT. It encodes CASSASPNTGELFF.

The chain is built from TRBV2 and TRBJ2-3; D is possibly TRBD1 (6 bases). The CDR3 has 15 amino acids. CDR1 and CDR2 from the germline V gene are SNHLY and FYNNEI. With 7 bases removed from V and 3 bases from J, the gap between germline ends came to 17 bases. CDR3 region: CASNRDTLGTDTQYF. Here the CDR3 DNA reads TGTGCCAGCAATAGGGACACACTAGGTACAGATACGCAGTATTTT.

This chain joins TRBV27 and TRBJ2-7; a weak D match, TRBD2 (6 bases). The CDR3 spans 15 residues. Germline V gene lookup returns CDR1 MNHEY and CDR2 SMNVEV (reference sequence). Deletions cut 2 bases from V and 1 base from J, with 12 bases between. For the CDR3, the DNA is TGTGCCAGCAGTTTAGGGGGGTCCCCTTCCTACGAGCAGTACTTC. It yields the protein CASSLGGSPSYEQYF.